Each of the 31 T cell receptor beta chains below was sequenced from the same sample in a study of blood T cell repertoires in COVID-19. Here immunoSEQ multiplex PCR was the method, and the copy in TCRdb shows in-frame clones only, minus some. This table holds approximately 150,000 clones, roughly 83% found once. The sequenced material came from PBMCs or T cells enriched from blood (not recorded which). The receptors here all came from a man in his 70s who had been exposed to COVID-19.

This clone appeared a single time. The rearrangement joins TRBV18 to TRBJ1-1, with D maybe TRBD1 (6 bases). There are 16 residues in the CDR3. Trimming took off 2 bases at V and 0 bases at J, with 13 bases between the two ends. Germline loops: CDR1 KGHSH, CDR2 LQKENI. The CDR3 nucleotides read TGTGCCAGCTCACCAACCCGGACAGAACTGAACACTGAAGCTTTCTTT. This codes for CASSPTRTELNTEAFF. Based on the CDR3 plus reference TRBV18 and TRBJ1-1, the full variable domain is NAGVMQNPRHLVRRRGQEARLRCSPMKGHSHVYWYRQLPEEGLKFMVYLQKENIIDESGMPKERFSAEFPKEGPSILRIQQVVRGDSAAYFCASSPTRTELNTEAFFGQGTRLTVV.

DNA of the CDR3: TGTGCCAGCAGCCAAGATTCCAGGGTAGGTGGCTACACCTTC. It codes for CASSQDSRVGGYTF. The rearrangement links TRBV3-1 (or the pseudogene TRBV3-2) to TRBJ1-2; D possibly corresponds to TRBD1 (5 bases). Trimming cost V 0 bases and J 7 bases, with 12 bases left between them. Germline assignment: CDR1 LGHDT and CDR2 YNNKEL (reference sequence). The CDR3 runs 14 residues.

The rearrangement links TRBV7-9 to TRBJ2-5, with no clear D. Trimming took off 6 bases at V and 3 bases at J, with 11 bases between the two ends. Germline V gene data show CDR1 as SEHNR and CDR2 as FQNEAQ (reference sequence). The CDR3 contains 13 residues. The DNA of the CDR3 is TGTGCCAGCAGTCTCGGTTCAAAAGAGACCCAGTACTTC. Its protein product is CASSLGSKETQYF. The full variable domain, in which reference TRBV7-9 and TRBJ2-5 provide the parts outside the CDR3, is DTGVSQNPRHKITKRGQNVTFRCDPISEHNRLYWYRQTLGQGPEFLTYFQNEAQLEKSRLLSDRFSAERPKGSFSTLEIQRTEQGDSAMYLCASSLGSKETQYFGPGTRLLVL.

The J gene is TRBJ2-7, the V gene TRBV19, with a possible D match to TRBD1 (6 bases). CDR3 size: 14 residues. The germline V and J ends were trimmed by 2 bases and 0 bases, with 8 bases remaining between them. Germline V gene data show CDR1 as LNHDA and CDR2 as SQIVND (reference sequence). As DNA, the CDR3 is TGTGCCAGTAGTATAAACAGGGCCTCCTACGAGCAGTACTTC. Translating it yields CASSINRASYEQYF.

V gene TRBV7-8 combines with J gene TRBJ1-1, with D possibly matching TRBD1 (5 bases). CDR3 length: 15 residues. Trimming left V 0 bases short and J 1 base short, with 9 bases between. CDR1 and CDR2 (germline): SGHVS, FQNEAQ. CDR3 nucleotide sequence: TGTGCCAGCAGCTTAGCAGGGGCCCCGAACACTGAAGCTTTCTTT. The encoded protein is CASSLAGAPNTEAFF.

This chain joins TRBV27 and TRBJ2-7, with a possible D match to TRBD1 (6 bases). The CDR3 runs to 14 residues. Trimming stripped 6 bases from V and 2 bases from J, with 14 bases between. The V gene's germline CDR1 is MNHEY and CDR2 SMNVEV (reference sequence). In DNA form, the CDR3 reads TGTGCCAGCAGCATGGGGGCGGCTCCCTACGAGCAGTACTTC. Its protein is CASSMGAAPYEQYF.

V is TRBV5-1 and J is TRBJ2-7, with 7 bases matching TRBD2. Germline values: CDR1 SGHRS, CDR2 YFSETQ. This CDR3 has 14 amino acids. The trim removed 0 bases at V and 2 bases at J, leaving 2 bases unmatched. In DNA, the CDR3 is TGCGCCAGCAGCTTGGCGGGGAGGGCCTACGAGCAGTACTTC. Translating it yields CASSLAGRAYEQYF.

The V gene is TRBV5-1, the J gene TRBJ2-3, with D maybe TRBD2 (6 bases). Looked up from germline, CDR1 is SGHRS and CDR2 is YFSETQ. Trimming pared 0 bases from V and 0 bases from J, leaving 8 bases between. The CDR3 consists of 15 residues. The CDR3 loop is CASSLGGKSTDTQYF. The CDR3 nucleotides are TGCGCCAGCAGCTTGGGCGGGAAAAGCACAGATACGCAGTATTTT.

This chain connects TRBV2 to TRBJ2-1; 7 nucleotides align to TRBD2. V shed 8 bases, J shed 1 base, and the junction held 8 bases outside the gene matches. Per germline, CDR1 SNHLY and CDR2 FYNNEI. This CDR3 spans 15 amino acids. The CDR3 protein is CASGREQTSYNEQFF. The DNA of the CDR3 is TGTGCCAGCGGGAGGGAACAGACATCCTACAATGAGCAGTTCTTC.

This chain connects TRBV28 to TRBJ1-1, with 7 bases aligning to TRBD1. The germline V gene has CDR1 MDHEN and CDR2 SYDVKM. J gave up 0 bases and V 6 bases, and 7 bases lay outside the gene matches. This CDR3 region has 15 residues. CDR3 residues: CASSPTGRMNTEAFF. The DNA of the CDR3 is TGTGCCAGCAGCCCGACAGGGAGGATGAACACTGAAGCTTTCTTT.

Of note for this clone: Other nucleotide sequences from this sample produce the same CDR3. The V call is TRBV9, the J call TRBJ1-1, with D hard to call. Germline lookup yields CDR1 SGDLS and CDR2 YYNGEE. The CDR3 sequence is 13 residues long. Trimming removed 0 bases at V and 2 bases at J, with 5 bases between. The CDR3 spells CASSVAGNTEAFF. Here the CDR3 DNA reads TGTGCCAGCAGCGTAGCAGGAAACACTGAAGCTTTCTTT.

The chain is built from TRBV9 and TRBJ2-3, with TRBD2 matching 13 bases. Germline CDR1 SGDLS, CDR2 YYNGEE. CDR3 length: 17 residues. J gave up 1 base and V 0 bases, and 2 bases lay outside the gene matches. The CDR3 loop is CASSVGLAGGRTDTQYF. CDR3 in DNA: TGTGCCAGCAGCGTAGGACTAGCGGGAGGTCGCACAGATACGCAGTATTTT.

This clone was detected only a few times. The gene calls are TRBV30 and TRBJ1-2; D remains ambiguous. The CDR3 spans 15 residues. Per germline, CDR1 GTSNPN and CDR2 SVGIG (reference sequence). V was cut by 4 bases and J by 4 bases, with 19 bases left in between. CDR3 amino acids: CAWTEPGSTSYGYTF. The CDR3 DNA follows: TGTGCCTGGACCGAACCGGGAAGTACTAGCTATGGCTACACCTTC.

The chain joins TRBV12-3 or TRBV12-4 to TRBJ1-1, with 7 positions matching TRBD1. V lost 6 bases and J lost 4; bases outside the gene matches: 5. The CDR3 has 13 residues. CDR3 nucleotide sequence: TGTGCCAGCAGCAAAAGACAGGGCACTGAAGCTTTCTTT. Its translation is CASSKRQGTEAFF.

The J gene is TRBJ2-1, the V gene TRBV7-9, with 10 bases aligning to TRBD1. Germline trimming cut 5 bases from V and 5 bases from J; bases unmatched to any gene: 9. Germline V gives CDR1 SEHNR, CDR2 FQNEAQ (reference sequence). The CDR3 loop spans 16 amino acids. The CDR3 reads CASSKPGQGFDNEQFF. CDR3 nucleotides: TGTGCCAGCAGCAAACCGGGACAGGGGTTCGACAATGAGCAGTTCTTC. Full variable domain (remainder filled in from reference TRBV7-9 and TRBJ2-1): DTGVSQNPRHKITKRGQNVTFRCDPISEHNRLYWYRQTLGQGPEFLTYFQNEAQLEKSRLLSDRFSAERPKGSFSTLEIQRTEQGDSAMYLCASSKPGQGFDNEQFFGPGTRLTVL.

The chain couples TRBV4-3 to TRBJ2-1, with TRBD2 identical over 15 bases. Germline V gives CDR1 LGHNA, CDR2 YSLEER. V was pared by 4 bases and J by 8 bases, with 3 bases of the junction left unmatched. The CDR3 has 15 amino acids. The CDR3: CASSRGLAGGYEQFF. The CDR3 DNA follows: TGCGCCAGCAGCCGGGGACTAGCGGGAGGCTATGAGCAGTTCTTC.

The chain has TRBV28 and TRBJ2-2, with D possibly TRBD2 on 6 matching bases. The CDR3 totals 12 residues. CDR1 is MDHEN, CDR2 SYDVKM, per germline. V was cut by 6 bases and J by 6 bases, with 8 bases left in between. The chain's CDR3 is CASRPGAGELFF. Written as DNA, the CDR3 is TGTGCCAGCAGACCGGGGGCCGGGGAGCTGTTTTTT. The whole variable domain, filled in from reference TRBV28 and TRBJ2-2, reads DVKVTQSSRYLVKRTGEKVFLECVQDMDHENMFWYRQDPGLGLRLIYFSYDVKMKEKGDIPEGYSVSREKKERFSLILESASTNQTSMYLCASRPGAGELFFGEGSRLTVL.

The V gene is TRBV6-5, the J gene TRBJ1-1; D gene unclear. This CDR3 region has 12 residues. The V and J ends lost 5 bases and 2 bases respectively, with 6 bases between them. Germline CDR1 is MNHEY and CDR2 is SVGAGI. CDR3 sequence reads: CASSLSNTEAFF. CDR3 bases: TGTGCCAGCAGTCTCAGTAACACTGAAGCTTTCTTT.

The chain recombines TRBV6-2 or TRBV6-3 with TRBJ2-3, with 8 bases identical to TRBD1. This CDR3 is 17 amino acids long. Losses at the gene ends were 2 bases for V and 3 bases for J; bases not matched to a gene: 10. Germline CDR1 is MNHEY and CDR2 is SVGEGT. The CDR3 here is CASSYPGTGVMTDTQYF. As DNA, the CDR3 is TGTGCCAGCAGTTACCCCGGGACAGGTGTAATGACAGATACGCAGTATTTT.

CDR3 protein: CASRTLRVQPGEPQHF. The CDR3 bases are TGTGCCAGTCGTACTCTGAGGGTTCAACCGGGTGAGCCCCAGCATTTT. The gene calls are TRBV19 and TRBJ1-5; no reliable D call. This CDR3 spans 16 amino acids. V lost 8 bases to trimming and J lost 8 bases, with 25 bases between them. The germline gives CDR1 LNHDA, CDR2 SQIVND (reference sequence). The full variable domain, completed using reference TRBV19 and TRBJ1-5, is DGGITQSPKYLFRKEGQNVTLSCEQNLNHDAMYWYRQDPGQGLRLIYYSQIVNDFQKGDIAEGYSVSREKKESFPLTVTSAQKNPTAFYLCASRTLRVQPGEPQHFGDGTRLSIL.

This rearrangement joins TRBV18 to TRBJ2-1, with TRBD2 matching 12 bases. V was pared by 3 bases and J by 4 bases, with 4 bases of the junction left unmatched. The germline CDR1 and CDR2 sequences are KGHSH and LQKENI. The CDR3 has 16 amino acids. This CDR3 is CASSPPSGRGYNEQFF. CDR3 nucleotide sequence: TGTGCCAGCTCACCTCCTAGCGGGAGGGGATACAATGAGCAGTTCTTC.

On this clone: Other DNA sequences in the same sample also yield this CDR3. The V call is TRBV7-2, the J call TRBJ2-5, with 11 positions matching TRBD2. Germline values: CDR1 SGHTA, CDR2 FQGNSA. The V and J ends lost 4 bases and 4 bases, in that order; junction bases with no gene match: 2. The CDR3 extends over 14 amino acids. The CDR3 sequence: CASSSGLAGETQYF. The DNA for the CDR3 is TGTGCCAGCAGCTCCGGACTAGCGGGAGAGACCCAGTACTTC.

This chain joins TRBV30 and TRBJ2-7; weak D call: TRBD2 (6 bases). V was clipped by 7 bases and J by 3 bases, with 10 bases between them. Germline CDR1 is GTSNPN and CDR2 is SVGIG (reference sequence). The CDR3 covers 11 residues. The CDR3 nucleotides read TGTGCCTTGCTCGGGGGCTACGAGCAGTACTTC. Amino acid sequence: CALLGGYEQYF.

The V gene is TRBV7-3, the J gene TRBJ2-1; TRBD2 aligns across 8 bases. The CDR3 consists of 15 residues. The V gene end was trimmed by 5 bases and the J gene end by 0 bases; junction bases not matched to a gene: 3. Germline values: CDR1 SGHTA, CDR2 FQGTGA. CDR3 residues: CASSLGTSSYNEQFF. CDR3 coding DNA: TGTGCCAGCAGCCTAGGGACTAGCTCCTACAATGAGCAGTTCTTC. The whole variable domain, filled in from reference TRBV7-3 and TRBJ2-1, reads GAGVSQTPSNKVTEKGKYVELRCDPISGHTALYWYRQSLGQGPEFLIYFQGTGAADDSGLPNDRFFAVRPEGSVSTLKIQRTERGDSAVYLCASSLGTSSYNEQFFGPGTRLTVL.

This sequence joins TRBV7-2 and TRBJ2-3; D not resolved. There are 14 residues in the CDR3. Germline loops: CDR1 SGHTA, CDR2 FQGNSA. Deletions cut 4 bases from V and 2 bases from J, with 10 bases between. In nucleotides, the CDR3 is TGTGCCAGCAGCTCCAACTTCAACACAGATACGCAGTATTTT. Its translation: CASSSNFNTDTQYF.

The chain employs TRBV6-5 and TRBJ2-1, with D maybe TRBD1 (6 bases). Deletions cut 0 bases from V and 3 bases from J, with 12 bases between. The CDR3 extends over 16 amino acids. Germline V gives CDR1 MNHEY, CDR2 SVGAGI. This CDR3 is CASSYSRQASYNEQFF. CDR3 coding DNA: TGTGCCAGCAGTTACTCCCGACAGGCAAGCTACAATGAGCAGTTCTTC.

The genes are TRBV7-2 and TRBJ2-3; the match to TRBD2 covers 8 bases. CDR3 length: 16 amino acids. The germline CDR1 and CDR2 sequences are SGHTA and FQGNSA. J was trimmed by 3 bases and V by 1 base; bases with no gene match: 6. This chain's CDR3 is CASSLGAGAHTDTQYF. CDR3 DNA sequence: TGTGCCAGCAGCTTAGGAGCGGGGGCGCATACAGATACGCAGTATTTT.

This chain uses TRBV6-4 with TRBJ2-6; a weak D match, TRBD1 (5 bases). CDR3 length: 17 amino acids. V lost 0 bases and J 0 bases, leaving 9 bases between the germline ends. In germline, CDR1 is MRHNA, CDR2 SNTAGT. The DNA for the CDR3 is TGTGCCAGCAGTGACTCCGGCAGGGCCTCTGGGGCCAACGTCCTGACTTTC. Its translation is CASSDSGRASGANVLTF.

The V gene is TRBV19, the J gene TRBJ2-1; TRBD2 might be the D (5 bases). CDR3 length equals 15 residues. V gave up 6 bases and J gave up 6 bases, with 18 bases separating them. In germline, CDR1 is LNHDA, CDR2 SQIVND (reference sequence). The chain's CDR3 is CASSGIILNINEQFF. CDR3 coding DNA: TGTGCCAGTAGCGGGATAATTTTAAATATCAATGAGCAGTTCTTC.

In DNA, the CDR3 is TGTGCCTGGACATGGCGGGGGGCAGATACGCAGTATTTT. Translated, it gives CAWTWRGADTQYF. The V and J genes are TRBV30 and TRBJ2-3; TRBD2 agrees at 8 bases. There are 13 residues in the CDR3. The germline CDR1 and CDR2 sequences are GTSNPN and SVGIG (reference sequence). Trimming cost V 4 bases and J 4 bases; bases outside gene matches: 4.

To note about this clone: The same CDR3 is also encoded by other DNA sequences in this sample. J is TRBJ2-1 and V is TRBV2; D may be TRBD1 (6 bases). Germline V gene sequence: CDR1 SNHLY, CDR2 FYNNEI. Trimming left V 6 bases short and J 4 bases short, with 16 bases between. This CDR3 has 15 residues. The DNA for the CDR3 is TGTGCCAGCAGCGAGGACAGAGGGTCATACAATGAGCAGTTCTTC. Its protein product is CASSEDRGSYNEQFF.